Described below is a single TCR beta chain sequence and its context. This clone was seen only a few times. Its antigen remains unidentified. Base qualities are not at hand, and no much larger clone is one base apart. V and J lose 8 bases and 11 bases, and a span of 21 bases separates them. From a lookup of the germline V gene, CDR1 and CDR2 are SNHLY and FYNNEI. CDR3 length: 13 amino acids, cysteine to phenylalanine. Just CDR3 DNA is preserved here, 39 bases in frame from base 1. The sample is drawn from a study of OX40 agonist ivuxolimab in advanced cancers. The study in broad terms: The costimulatory receptor OX40 (CD134) was targeted by ivuxolimab, a fully human IgG2 agonistic monoclonal antibody. Intravenous ivuxolimab was administered to patients every 2 weeks at six dose levels: 0.01, 0.1, 0.3, 1.5, 3 and 10 mg/kg. Among the approximately 54 dose-escalation patients, about 20 had hepatocellular carcinoma, 15 or so melanoma, 9 renal cell carcinoma and 9 head and neck cancer. In the dose-escalation cohort, approximately 83% of patients were male, and the mean age was 60 years with a range of about 20 to 80. Prior anti-PD-1, anti-PD-L1 or anti-CTLA-4 therapy was permitted, and 30% to 45% of dose-escalation patients had received checkpoint inhibitors. Partial responses occurred in three dose-escalation patients: two with cutaneous melanoma and one with hepatocellular carcinoma. Peripheral TCRbeta sequencing aimed to test whether ivuxolimab altered TCR sequence diversity and caused clonal T-cell expansion. The paper describes the monotherapy dose-escalation part (N of about 52 patients) of the phase I trial of ivuxolimab. Study-wide findings and limitations: At doses of 0.1 to 3.0 mg/kg, clonal expansion of both CD4+ and CD8+ blood T cells was observed from baseline to week 6. Low levels of normalized T-cell clonal expansion were also shown by some nonresponding patients. After ivuxolimab, CD8+ T cells had more expanded clones than CD4+ T cells on average. In the 0.1-3.0 mg/kg groups, partial responders were among the patients with the lowest normalized peripheral clonal expansion, particularly in CD8+ T cells. The antigen specificity of the clonally expanded peripheral T cells was not determined.

The trial excluded patients who had a history of autoimmune disease or who were on systemic immunosuppression. Peripheral blood for TCR sequencing was collected from all dose cohorts at baseline, on cycle 4 day 1, and on cycle 7 day 1. The samples were drawn from a first-in-human, open-label, multicenter phase I dose-escalation trial of ivuxolimab. Adults with locally advanced or metastatic melanoma, renal cell, hepatocellular, or head and neck squamous cell carcinoma were enrolled in the trial. Before TCR sequencing, CD4+ T cells and CD8+ T cells were sorted from peripheral blood as separate populations. Genomic DNA was isolated from the sorted cells so that the TCRbeta CDR3 region could be sequenced. The immunoSEQ Assay was used for sequencing of TCRbeta CDR3 regions. TCRdb carries this immuneACCESS record with in-frame sequences only. Its versions omit some clonotypes, under half of them owing to an unresolved V gene in the studies checked, with the rest unexplained. For this sample there are tens of thousands of clones; 65% to 90% appear just once. The ten largest clonotypes hold about 35% of the sample.

Material: CD4+ or CD8+ T cells sorted from blood, obtained in a trial of the OX40 agonist ivuxolimab. The chain couples TRBV2 to TRBJ1-1; TRBD1 is perhaps the D gene, given 6 matching bases. The receptor was derived from an adult with an advanced solid tumor such as melanoma, head and neck, liver or kidney cancer. At the DNA level, the sequence is TGTGCCAGCTCCTGGACAGTCCGGGACCATGCTTTCTTT. This is translated as CASSWTVRDHAFF.